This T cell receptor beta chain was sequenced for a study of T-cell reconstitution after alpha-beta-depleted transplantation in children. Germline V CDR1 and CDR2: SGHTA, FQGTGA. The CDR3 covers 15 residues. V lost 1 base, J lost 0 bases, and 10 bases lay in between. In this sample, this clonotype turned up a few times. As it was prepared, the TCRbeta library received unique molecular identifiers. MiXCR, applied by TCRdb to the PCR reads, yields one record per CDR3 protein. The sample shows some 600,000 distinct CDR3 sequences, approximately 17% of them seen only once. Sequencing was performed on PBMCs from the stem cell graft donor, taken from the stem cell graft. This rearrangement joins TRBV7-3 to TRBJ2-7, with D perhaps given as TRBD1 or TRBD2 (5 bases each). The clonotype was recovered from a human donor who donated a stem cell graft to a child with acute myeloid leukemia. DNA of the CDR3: TGTGCCAGCAGCTTAATGCCAGGGAGCTCCTACGAGCAGTACTTC. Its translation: CASSLMPGSSYEQYF. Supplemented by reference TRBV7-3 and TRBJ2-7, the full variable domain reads GAGVSQTPSNKVTEKGKYVELRCDPISGHTALYWYRQSLGQGPEFLIYFQGTGAADDSGLPNDRFFAVRPEGSVSTLKIQRTERGDSAVYLCASSLMPGSSYEQYFGPGTRLTVT.